This TCR beta chain was recorded in a study of T cell clonality in common variable immunodeficiency. Study observations and caveats: Common variable immunodeficiency TCR beta sequences reportedly had fewer deletions and N-nucleotide insertions. TCRbeta clonality was increased in CVID versus healthy controls.

Profiled with immunoSEQ multiplex PCR; TCRdb holds only in-frame clones, not every one. There are fewer than 50,000 clones in the sample, none observed a single time. There are many counts of this clone. The antigen remains undetermined. The read ends 3 residues before the CDR3 terminus; that terminus is restored from the germline J gene. This CDR3 has 17 residues. Per germline, CDR1 MDHEN and CDR2 SYDVKM. Trimming at V came to 5 bases and at J to 0 bases, leaving 8 bases not matched to a gene. The chain uses TRBV28 and TRBJ2-7, with 12 bases fitting TRBD1. This TCR was recovered from a person aged 18 to 70 in good health. The sequenced sample was peripheral blood mononuclear cells. CDR3 region: CASSRGQGARSSYEQYF. CDR3 bases read: TGTGCCAGCAGTCGGGGACAGGGGGCGAGGAGCTCCTACGAG. Full variable domain (rest looked up from reference TRBV28 and TRBJ2-7): DVKVTQSSRYLVKRTGEKVFLECVQDMDHENMFWYRQDPGLGLRLIYFSYDVKMKEKGDIPEGYSVSREKKERFSLILESASTNQTSMYLCASSRGQGARSSYEQYFGPGTRLTVT.